This T cell receptor (beta chain) is from a study of shared clonotypes between healthy human individuals. General study findings and limits: Sampling included only blood; tissue repertoires likely differ.

Germline-derived CDR1 and CDR2 are ENHRY and SYGVKD. The CDR3 runs 16 residues. The V end lost 3 bases, the J end lost 5 bases, and 19 bases lay between the germline ends. Measured with immunoSEQ multiplex PCR; TCRdb has only the in-frame clones, and not every one. The profile shows about 1.1 million clones, around 78% of them singletons. Regarding this clone: The antigen remains undetermined.

The sample was memory CD4+ T cells from PBMCs. Subset noted: CD45RA-negative fraction. The V and J genes are TRBV10-3 and TRBJ1-2; D may be TRBD1 (6 bases). The receptor comes from a man between 18 and 35 years old in good health. Some clones in this sample may be carry-over from other donors' samples. The CDR3 loop reads CAISDRNYGTPYGYTF. The DNA of the CDR3 is TGTGCCATCAGTGATCGTAATTATGGGACACCATATGGCTACACCTTC.